A selection of T cell receptor beta chains follows, all from one sample in a study of technical replicates of blood from a few donors. TCRdb keeps only in-frame clones here, not all; method: immunoSEQ multiplex PCR. The table records 70,000 to 85,000 clones, 92% of them present only once. Sequenced material: T cells isolated from PBMCs. These receptors were taken from a human donor in good health. The CDR3 runs from the conserved cysteine through the conserved F or W. Each record gives: clone size, D gene, V gene, J gene, CDR3 protein, CDR3 DNA. A D gene is named only where the DNA matches it firmly. Rows give clone size only sometimes, using once, few, many, or a class for an expanded clone.

abundance: .
d_gene: .
v_gene: TRBV10-3
j_gene: TRBJ2-7
CDR3aa: CAITTGNTYEQYF
CDR3nt: TGTGCCATCACGACAGGCAATACCTACGAGCAGTACTTC

abundance: .
d_gene: .
v_gene: TRBV21-1
j_gene: TRBJ2-5
CDR3aa: CASSKEHREGGLAGGLETQYF
CDR3nt: TGTGCCAGCAGCAAAGAGCACAGGGAGGGGGGACTAGCGGGAGGTTTAGAGACCCAGTACTTC

abundance: few
d_gene: .
v_gene: TRBV12-5
j_gene: TRBJ1-2
CDR3aa: CASGLVSGTRNYGYTF
CDR3nt: TGTGCTAGTGGTTTGGTTTCCGGGACACGGAACTATGGCTACACCTTC

abundance: .
d_gene: .
v_gene: TRBV6-5
j_gene: TRBJ1-4
CDR3aa: CATSRGATNEKLFF
CDR3nt: TGTGCCACCTCTCGGGGGGCAACTAATGAAAAACTGTTTTTT

abundance: few
d_gene: TRBD1
v_gene: TRBV11-1
j_gene: TRBJ1-1
CDR3aa: CASSENRGKAFF
CDR3nt: TGTGCCAGCAGCGAAAACAGGGGCAAAGCTTTCTTT

abundance: .
d_gene: .
v_gene: TRBV10-3
j_gene: TRBJ2-3
CDR3aa: CAISSGDTQYF
CDR3nt: TGTGCCATCAGTTCGGGAGATACGCAGTATTTT

abundance: .
d_gene: .
v_gene: TRBV28
j_gene: TRBJ2-5
CDR3aa: CASSFSLEAETQYF
CDR3nt: TGTGCCAGCAGTTTTAGTTTGGAGGCAGAGACCCAGTACTTC

abundance: .
d_gene: TRBD2
v_gene: TRBV11-2
j_gene: TRBJ2-2
CDR3aa: CASSLEYAGAGELFF
CDR3nt: TGTGCCAGCAGCTTAGAGTATGCGGGGGCCGGGGAGCTGTTTTTT

abundance: .
d_gene: .
v_gene: TRBV7-3
j_gene: TRBJ1-2
CDR3aa: CASSFDPGAGYTF
CDR3nt: TGTGCCAGCAGTTTCGACCCAGGCGCGGGCTACACCTTC

abundance: .
d_gene: TRBD1
v_gene: TRBV4-2
j_gene: TRBJ2-3
CDR3aa: CASSQEYRGRTDTQYF
CDR3nt: TGTGCCAGCAGCCAAGAGTACAGGGGTAGGACAGATACGCAGTATTTT

abundance: .
d_gene: TRBD2
v_gene: TRBV15
j_gene: TRBJ2-7
CDR3aa: CATSRDGGDFYEQYF
CDR3nt: TGTGCCACCAGCAGAGATGGGGGGGACTTCTACGAGCAGTACTTC

abundance: once
d_gene: TRBD2
v_gene: TRBV7-2
j_gene: TRBJ2-1
CDR3aa: CASSSSLAGENNEQFF
CDR3nt: TGTGCCAGCAGCTCCTCACTAGCGGGAGAGAACAATGAGCAGTTCTTC

abundance: .
d_gene: TRBD1
v_gene: TRBV7-9
j_gene: TRBJ2-2
CDR3aa: CASSLSSTGGANTGELFF
CDR3nt: TGTGCCAGCAGCTTATCCTCAACAGGGGGCGCAAACACCGGGGAGCTGTTTTTT

abundance: .
d_gene: TRBD2
v_gene: TRBV6-5
j_gene: TRBJ2-5
CDR3aa: CASSYLGLAEQETQYF
CDR3nt: TGTGCCAGCAGTTACCTTGGACTAGCGGAACAAGAGACCCAGTACTTC

abundance: .
d_gene: TRBD2
v_gene: TRBV5-4
j_gene: TRBJ2-2
CDR3aa: CASSLLAGGTTGELFF
CDR3nt: TGTGCCAGCAGCCTCCTAGCGGGAGGGACCACCGGGGAGCTGTTTTTT

abundance: few
d_gene: .
v_gene: TRBV30
j_gene: TRBJ1-3
CDR3aa: CAWSVGQTSSGNTIYF
CDR3nt: TGTGCCTGGAGTGTAGGACAGACATCCTCTGGAAACACCATATATTTT

abundance: .
d_gene: .
v_gene: TRBV19
j_gene: TRBJ1-1
CDR3aa: CASSYYRTDDYSMNTEAFF
CDR3nt: TGTGCCAGTAGTTACTATCGGACAGATGATTATTCCATGAACACTGAAGCTTTCTTT

abundance: .
d_gene: TRBD2
v_gene: TRBV2
j_gene: TRBJ2-7
CDR3aa: CASSGGTSGMYEQYF
CDR3nt: TGTGCCAGCAGCGGGGGGACTAGCGGGATGTACGAGCAGTACTTC

abundance: .
d_gene: .
v_gene: TRBV19
j_gene: TRBJ1-5
CDR3aa: CASNRQPQHF
CDR3nt: TGTGCCAGTAATCGGCAGCCCCAGCATTTT

abundance: .
d_gene: .
v_gene: TRBV6-5
j_gene: TRBJ2-1
CDR3aa: CASSYLKSTSYNEQFF
CDR3nt: TGTGCCAGCAGTTACCTTAAATCTACCTCCTACAATGAGCAGTTCTTC

abundance: .
d_gene: TRBD1
v_gene: TRBV18
j_gene: TRBJ1-5
CDR3aa: CASSRDSINQPQHF
CDR3nt: TGTGCCAGCTCACGGGACAGCATCAATCAGCCCCAGCATTTT

abundance: .
d_gene: TRBD2
v_gene: TRBV27
j_gene: TRBJ2-1
CDR3aa: CASSPQTGGGYNEQFF
CDR3nt: TGTGCCAGCAGTCCCCAGACGGGAGGGGGCTACAATGAGCAGTTCTTC

abundance: .
d_gene: TRBD1
v_gene: TRBV30
j_gene: TRBJ2-1
CDR3aa: CAWSVFSGRGHYNEQFF
CDR3nt: TGTGCCTGGAGTGTGTTCAGTGGCAGGGGGCACTACAATGAGCAGTTCTTC

abundance: .
d_gene: TRBD1
v_gene: TRBV27
j_gene: TRBJ1-5
CDR3aa: CASSPGQGEQPQHF
CDR3nt: TGTGCCAGCAGTCCGGGACAGGGAGAACAGCCCCAGCATTTT

abundance: .
d_gene: TRBD1
v_gene: TRBV10-3
j_gene: TRBJ2-1
CDR3aa: CAISGSGGSYNEQFF
CDR3nt: TGTGCCATCAGTGGGTCAGGGGGCTCCTACAATGAGCAGTTCTTC

abundance: .
d_gene: TRBD2
v_gene: TRBV29-1
j_gene: TRBJ2-7
CDR3aa: CSVPGLAPYEQYF
CDR3nt: TGCAGCGTTCCGGGACTAGCGCCCTACGAGCAGTACTTC